The 10 T cell receptor beta chains given below trace back to one sample, sequenced in a study of CD8 T cells in Susac syndrome. Reverse transcription of roughly 0.5 to 1 ug RNA used random hexamers. TCRdb independently ran MiXCR on the immunoSEQ multiplex PCR reads; one entry per CDR3 protein. Counted here are approximately 190,000 distinct CDR3 sequences, 95% occurring once; the ten biggest clones make up 0.16%. Specimen: CD8+ T cells from PBMCs. The receptors stem from a human donor with Susac syndrome.

The chain links TRBV11-2 to TRBJ2-7, with D unclear. The CDR3 is 13 amino acids. V was shortened by 3 bases and J by 5 bases, with 11 bases between the two germline ends. In germline, CDR1 is SGHAT, CDR2 FQNNGV. The CDR3 DNA follows: TGTGCCAGCAGCTTTCAACTGGGGAACGAGCAGTACTTC. This gives the protein CASSFQLGNEQYF. Drawing the rest from reference TRBV11-2 and TRBJ2-7, the complete variable domain is EAGVAQSPRYKIIEKRQSVAFWCNPISGHATLYWYQQILGQGPKLLIQFQNNGVVDDSQLPKDRFSAERLKGVDSTLKIQPAKLEDSAVYLCASSFQLGNEQYFGPGTRLTVT.

The V gene is TRBV4-1, the J gene TRBJ1-5; D gene ambiguous. Germline V lookup: CDR1 MGHRA, CDR2 YSYEKL. V was shortened by 0 bases and J by 1 base, with 10 bases between the two germline ends. The CDR3 sequence is 16 residues long. CDR3 sequence (DNA): TGCGCCAGCAGCCAAGAACGAATGAAGAGCAATCAGCCCCAGCATTTT. This encodes CASSQERMKSNQPQHF.

The V gene is TRBV15, the J gene TRBJ1-2; the match to TRBD1 covers 8 bases. The ends lost 4 bases at V and 8 bases at J; junction bases unmatched: 9. The CDR3 has 14 amino acids. Germline V lookup: CDR1 LNHNV, CDR2 YYDKDF (reference sequence). Here the CDR3 reads CATSIAGQGSGYTF. CDR3 in DNA: TGTGCCACCAGCATAGCCGGACAGGGTTCGGGCTACACCTTC.

The rearrangement joins TRBV21-1 to TRBJ2-2; the table assigns TRBD1, which was not confirmed against the DNA. TRBV21-1 is flagged as a pseudogene. The CDR3 sequence is 19 residues long. CDR3 sequence reads: CASFPPSQGQGGNTGELFF. CDR3 DNA: TGTGCCAGTTTCCCCCCCTCCCAAGGACAGGGAGGGAACACCGGGGAGCTGTTTTTT.

The chain uses TRBV11-2 and TRBJ2-1; a weak D match, TRBD2 (5 bases). There are 18 residues in the CDR3. V dropped 0 bases and J dropped 0 bases, with 15 bases sitting between them. Germline V gives CDR1 SGHAT, CDR2 FQNNGV. The CDR3 DNA is TGTGCCAGCAGCTTAGACCTGGGCGGGTCCTACTCCTACAATGAGCAGTTCTTC. This translates into CASSLDLGGSYSYNEQFF. Drawing the rest from reference TRBV11-2 and TRBJ2-1, the complete variable domain is EAGVAQSPRYKIIEKRQSVAFWCNPISGHATLYWYQQILGQGPKLLIQFQNNGVVDDSQLPKDRFSAERLKGVDSTLKIQPAKLEDSAVYLCASSLDLGGSYSYNEQFFGPGTRLTVL.

The chain uses TRBV9 and TRBJ1-2; no definite D call. Trimming took off 2 bases at V and 4 bases at J, with 18 bases between the two ends. Germline V gene lookup returns CDR1 SGDLS and CDR2 YYNGEE. This CDR3 contains 16 residues. CDR3 coding DNA: TGTGCCAGCAGCGTCCACCCGGACTCCAGAGCCTATGGCTACACCTTC. Its protein product is CASSVHPDSRAYGYTF.

This clonotype was counted a single time. This chain joins TRBV29-1 and TRBJ1-2, with D possibly being TRBD1 (5 bases). The V gene's germline CDR1 is SQVTM and CDR2 ANQGSEA. Trimming took 4 bases from V and 2 from J, leaving 17 bases between them. CDR3 size: 15 residues. CDR3 sequence: CSVGRVTRGNYGYTF. The CDR3 bases are TGCAGCGTTGGGAGGGTAACGCGGGGGAACTATGGCTACACCTTC.

This sequence joins TRBV11-2 and TRBJ2-7; 8 bases are shared with TRBD2. The length of the CDR3 is 14 residues. Germline assignment: CDR1 SGHAT and CDR2 FQNNGV. J lost 6 bases, V lost 5 bases, and 9 bases had no gene match. The CDR3 loop is CASSPGTSSTEQYF. The CDR3 DNA is TGTGCCAGCAGCCCCGGGACTAGTTCTACCGAGCAGTACTTC.

The rearrangement uses TRBV12-3 or TRBV12-4 and TRBJ2-7; 9 bases align to TRBD1. The CDR3 spans 13 residues. Trimming removed 8 bases from V and 6 bases from J; junction bases left unmatched: 8. The CDR3 region has the DNA TGTGCCAGCGCCCGGGACAGGGAAGTCGAGCAGTACTTC. This sequence encodes CASARDREVEQYF.

In this sample, this clonotype turned up once. The V and J genes are TRBV20-1 and TRBJ2-1, with TRBD1 identical over 7 bases. The CDR3 has 15 amino acids. J was trimmed by 8 bases and V by 5 bases; bases with no gene match: 15. CDR1 and CDR2 from the germline V gene are DFQATT and SNEGSKA (reference sequence). The CDR3 DNA sequence: TGCAGTGCTCCTAAGACAGGGATGACTCCCCATGAGCAGTTCTTC. The encoded protein is CSAPKTGMTPHEQFF.